This TCR beta chain appears in the sequencing data of a study of blood T cell repertoires in COVID-19 (dated by TCRdb to between 2020 and 2021). Notes on the research overall: Samples from collaborators originated in the United States, Italy and Spain and spanned both the acute and convalescent phases of COVID-19. The prospective study material was composed of cDNA or gDNA derived from T cells, B-cell-depleted T cells, or PBMCs. Deeply sampled blood TCRbeta repertoires from subjects exposed to, actively infected with, or recovered from COVID-19 were included in the dataset. The repertoires were released in a freely available public database intended as a resource for research on the immune response to SARS-CoV-2. The samples were drawn from two sources: the first 160 participants of the ongoing ImmuneRACE study, and 1,200 or so subjects contributed by 6 global collaborators. Nearly every sample came with metadata listing a de-identified subject ID, COVID-19 status, age in years and sex. Where available, HLA class I and class II types were taken from metadata supplied by the sample provider and were not determined by assay-based typing. Broader findings and caveats from the paper: How much clinical and demographic metadata was included differed by source and by participant, and the metadata was provided uncurated.

Reading the germline V gene (reference sequence) gives CDR1 PRHDT and CDR2 FYEKMQ. From its cysteine to its phenylalanine, the CDR3 spans 15 amino acids. The retained sequence is limited to the CDR3, 45 bases, with the frame set at the first base. Deletion took 5 bases off V and 2 bases off J, with a span of 13 bases between the germline ends. Comment on this clone: This receptor's antigen is unknown. No base quality values were provided; no much bigger clone lies one nucleotide off.

TCRbeta CDR3 regions were amplified from genomic DNA using the immunoSEQ Assay, a bias-controlled multiplex PCR. Turning to the authors' computational methods: Within the assay, amplification of reference gene primers was used to estimate how many nucleated cells each sample contained. Sequence reads were collapsed and filtered to measure the absolute abundance of every unique TCRbeta CDR3 rearrangement. For each sample, productive Simpson clonality was calculated by taking the square root of Simpson's diversity index across productive rearrangements. Entries here come from immuneACCESS through TCRdb and include only in-frame sequences with V and J called. Some clones fail to appear in such tables; in the studies checked, an unresolved V gene covers under half of the shortfall, and the cause of the remainder is unknown. The V and J calls and clone size come from that table; D and trimming were worked out from the DNA. The sample data list approximately 98,000 clones, and about nine tenths of these were observed just once. 2% to 2.5% of the sample goes to the ten largest clones.

Collaborating institutions collected whole blood in K2EDTA tubes following their own protocols. For TCRbeta analysis, collaborators shipped samples as frozen whole blood, isolated PBMCs, or DNA extracted from either of those sample types. The sequenced sample consisted of peripheral blood. The chain couples TRBV13 to TRBJ1-5, with an unclear D gene assignment. The source is a human donor in a cohort sampled during active COVID-19. At the DNA level, the sequence is TGTGCCAGCAGCCCCCCCGGTCTGGGCAATCAGCCCCAGCATTTT. Translated, this is CASSPPGLGNQPQHF.